This T cell receptor beta chain was documented in a study of blood T cell repertoires in COVID-19 (dated by TCRdb to the early 2020s). As for the study more broadly: Samples covering the acute and convalescent phases of COVID-19 were provided by collaborators in the United States, Italy and Spain. The prospective study material was composed of cDNA or gDNA derived from T cells, B-cell-depleted T cells, or PBMCs. Deeply sampled blood TCRbeta repertoires from subjects exposed to, actively infected with, or recovered from COVID-19 were included in the dataset. The repertoires were made available in a free public database intended to serve as a resource for research on the immune response to SARS-CoV-2. The samples were drawn from the first 160 participants of the ongoing ImmuneRACE study and from over a thousand subjects provided by 6 global collaborators. Nearly every sample came with metadata listing a de-identified subject ID, COVID-19 status, age in years and sex. Where available, HLA class I and class II types were obtained from metadata supplied by the sample provider rather than from assay-based typing. Overall study results and their limits: Clinical and demographic metadata were provided uncurated, with the amount varying by source and participant.

The immunoSEQ Assay, a bias-controlled multiplex PCR, was used to amplify TCRbeta CDR3 regions from genomic DNA. The source study handled its data this way. The number of nucleated cells in each sample was estimated by amplification of reference gene primers within the assay. Sequence reads were collapsed and filtered to measure the absolute abundance of every unique TCRbeta CDR3 rearrangement. Productive Simpson clonality was computed per sample as the square root of Simpson's diversity index over productive rearrangements. In TCRdb, the immuneACCESS table is reduced to in-frame sequences with V and J assigned. These tables do not hold every clone; where another copy was compared, an unresolved V gene accounts for under half, and the others remain unexplained. The V and J calls and clone size are taken from that table; D and trimming were inferred from the DNA. The sample table shows tens of thousands of clones, and 65% to 85% are seen once. Roughly 15% of the sample is taken by the ten largest.

V loses 2 bases at its end and J loses 1 base; junction bases beyond the gene matches: 2. The cysteine opens and the phenylalanine closes a CDR3 of 16 amino acids. Only the CDR3 DNA stays, 48 bases, in frame from base 1. The germline V gene supplies CDR1 SGHVS and CDR2 FQNEAQ. Collaborating institutions collected whole blood in K2EDTA tubes following their own protocols. For TCRbeta analysis, collaborators shipped samples in one of three forms: frozen whole blood, isolated PBMCs, or DNA extracted from either of those sample types. With regard to this clone: What antigen it recognizes has not been identified. Nothing much larger sits one base from this clone, and base qualities are not available.

This receptor was identified in a man aged 70 or older with active or convalescent COVID-19. Material for sequencing was peripheral blood. The V gene is TRBV7-8 and the J gene is TRBJ1-6, and 7 bases in between align with TRBD1. The CDR3 amino acid sequence is: CASSLRGRSYNSPLHF. The DNA reads TGTGCCAGCAGCTTAAGGGGGCGATCCTATAATTCACCCCTCCACTTT.